This is a list of T cell receptor beta chains from one sample in a study of long-term antiretroviral therapy in people with HIV. Libraries were prepared by immunoSEQ multiplex PCR; TCRdb keeps only in-frame clonotypes and omits some of them. The sample lists tens of thousands of clones; approximately 80% were seen once. This specimen was unsorted PBMCs, taken 0.5 years before starting antiretroviral therapy. The origin of the receptors is a man aged 40-50 years with HIV. Both conserved end residues are part of each CDR3. Fields, in order: V gene, D gene, CDR3 protein. D genes are given only for firm matches.

v_gene: TRBV6-4
d_gene: NA
CDR3aa: CASSRIQGANEKLFF

v_gene: TRBV6-4
d_gene: NA
CDR3aa: CASSDNGQSGELFF

v_gene: TRBV6-6
d_gene: NA
CDR3aa: CASSYGDEQYF

v_gene: TRBV5-4
d_gene: NA
CDR3aa: CASSSDSWSNEQFF

v_gene: TRBV7-7
d_gene: NA
CDR3aa: CASSLGPGADSNEQFF

v_gene: TRBV29-1
d_gene: NA
CDR3aa: CSVRRIDTEAFF

v_gene: TRBV11-2
d_gene: NA
CDR3aa: CASSLSRDEQYF

v_gene: TRBV6-5
d_gene: NA
CDR3aa: CASSVRGGAQPQHF

v_gene: TRBV9
d_gene: NA
CDR3aa: CASSVGRFDRLYGYTF

v_gene: TRBV6-1
d_gene: NA
CDR3aa: CASSETARRENIQYF

v_gene: TRBV5-1
d_gene: NA
CDR3aa: CASSLEPVKGDEKLFF

v_gene: TRBV11-2
d_gene: NA
CDR3aa: CASSPQMVGEAFF

v_gene: TRBV18
d_gene: NA
CDR3aa: CASSSGTVKGEQFF

v_gene: TRBV11-2
d_gene: NA
CDR3aa: CASSLGTASYEQYF

v_gene: TRBV18
d_gene: NA
CDR3aa: CASSQGRDNQPQHF

v_gene: TRBV10-3
d_gene: NA
CDR3aa: CAISAPETEAFF

v_gene: TRBV1
d_gene: NA
CDR3aa: CTSSQLTTNTEAFF